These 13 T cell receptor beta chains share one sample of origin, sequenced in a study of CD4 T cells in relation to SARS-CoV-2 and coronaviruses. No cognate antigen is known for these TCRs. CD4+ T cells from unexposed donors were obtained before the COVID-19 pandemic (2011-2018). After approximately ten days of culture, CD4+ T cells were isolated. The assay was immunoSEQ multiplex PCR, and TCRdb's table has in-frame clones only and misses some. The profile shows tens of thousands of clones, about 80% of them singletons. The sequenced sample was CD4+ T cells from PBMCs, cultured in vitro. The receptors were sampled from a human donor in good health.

The CDR3 region is CASSLASWVGGYTF. CDR3 in DNA: TGTGCCAGCAGCTTAGCTAGCTGGGTGGGTGGCTACACCTTC. The chain combines TRBV7-8 with TRBJ1-2; D is undetermined. There are 14 residues in the CDR3. Between the trimmed V and J ends, which lost 0 bases and 7 bases, there was a span of 12 bases. Germline CDR1 and CDR2: SGHVS and FQNEAQ.

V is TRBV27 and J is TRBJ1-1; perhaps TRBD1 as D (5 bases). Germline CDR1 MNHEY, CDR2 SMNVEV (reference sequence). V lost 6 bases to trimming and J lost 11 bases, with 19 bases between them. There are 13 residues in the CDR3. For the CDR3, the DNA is TGTGCCAGCAGACCCCGGGACCAACCTAGGGCTTTCTTT. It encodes CASRPRDQPRAFF.

DNA for the CDR3: TGTGCCAGCAGCTTGCGTGGTAGCGGGGGCCTGAGTGACAATGAGCAGTTCTTC. This translates into CASSLRGSGGLSDNEQFF. The gene calls are TRBV7-3 and TRBJ2-1, with 9 bases identical to TRBD2. The CDR3 loop spans 18 amino acids. Germline CDR1 is SGHTA and CDR2 is FQGTGA. The junction had 14 bases not matched to a gene; V was cut back by 3 bases and J by 5 bases.

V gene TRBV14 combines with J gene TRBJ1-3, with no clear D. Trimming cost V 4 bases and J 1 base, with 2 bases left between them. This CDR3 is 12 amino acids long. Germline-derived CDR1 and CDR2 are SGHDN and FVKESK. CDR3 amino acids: CASSRSGNTIYF. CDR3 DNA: TGTGCCAGCAGCCGGTCTGGAAACACCATATATTTT.

The CDR3 bases are TGTGCCAGCAGCTTTGGGCTGGGGCTCTCCTACGAGCAGTACTTC. Encoded protein: CASSFGLGLSYEQYF. The chain is built from TRBV5-4 and TRBJ2-7, with D maybe TRBD1 (5 bases). This CDR3 contains 15 residues. CDR1 is SGHNT and CDR2 is YYREEE in the germline V gene (reference sequence). V was cut by 2 bases and J by 0 bases, with 12 bases left in between.

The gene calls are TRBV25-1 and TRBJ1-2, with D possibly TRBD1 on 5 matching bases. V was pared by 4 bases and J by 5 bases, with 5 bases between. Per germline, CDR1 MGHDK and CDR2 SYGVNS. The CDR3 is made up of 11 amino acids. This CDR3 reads CASSGGYGYTF. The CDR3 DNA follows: TGTGCCAGCAGTGGGGGGTATGGCTACACCTTC.

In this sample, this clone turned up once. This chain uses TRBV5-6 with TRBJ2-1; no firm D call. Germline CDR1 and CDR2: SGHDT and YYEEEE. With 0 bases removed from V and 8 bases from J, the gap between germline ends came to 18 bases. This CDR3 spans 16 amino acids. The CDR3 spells CASSLVGVSGVDEQFF. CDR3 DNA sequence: TGTGCCAGCAGCTTGGTAGGCGTATCGGGTGTCGATGAGCAGTTCTTC.

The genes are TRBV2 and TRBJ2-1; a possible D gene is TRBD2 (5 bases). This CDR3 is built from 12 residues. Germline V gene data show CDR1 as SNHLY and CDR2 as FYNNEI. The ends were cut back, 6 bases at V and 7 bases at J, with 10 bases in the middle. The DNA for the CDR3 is TGTGCCAGCAGCCCGAGGGTGAATGAGCAGTTCTTC. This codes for CASSPRVNEQFF.

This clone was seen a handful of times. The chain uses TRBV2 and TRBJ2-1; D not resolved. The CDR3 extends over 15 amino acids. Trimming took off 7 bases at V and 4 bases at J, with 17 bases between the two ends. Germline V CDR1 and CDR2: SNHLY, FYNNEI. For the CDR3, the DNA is TGTGCCAGCATTCCCGACCAGGCTTATTACAATGAGCAGTTCTTC. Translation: CASIPDQAYYNEQFF. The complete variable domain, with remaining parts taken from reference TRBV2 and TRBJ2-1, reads EPEVTQTPSHQVTQMGQEVILRCVPISNHLYFYWYRQILGQKVEFLVSFYNNEISEKSEIFDDQFSVERPDGSNFTLKIRSTKLEDSAMYFCASIPDQAYYNEQFFGPGTRLTVL.

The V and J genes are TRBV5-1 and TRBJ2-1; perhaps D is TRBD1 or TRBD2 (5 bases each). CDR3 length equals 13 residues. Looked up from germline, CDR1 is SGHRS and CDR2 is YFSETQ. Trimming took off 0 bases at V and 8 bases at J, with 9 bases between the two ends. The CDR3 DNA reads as TGCGCCAGCAGCTTGGACGGGGCCTATGAGCAGTTCTTC. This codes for CASSLDGAYEQFF.

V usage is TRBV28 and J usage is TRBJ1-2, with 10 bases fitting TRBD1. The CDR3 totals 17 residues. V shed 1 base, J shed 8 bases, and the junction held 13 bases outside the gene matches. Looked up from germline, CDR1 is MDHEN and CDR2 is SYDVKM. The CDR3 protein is CASSLSGNRQGALGYTF. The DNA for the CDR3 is TGTGCCAGCAGTTTATCTGGGAATAGACAGGGGGCGTTAGGCTACACCTTC.

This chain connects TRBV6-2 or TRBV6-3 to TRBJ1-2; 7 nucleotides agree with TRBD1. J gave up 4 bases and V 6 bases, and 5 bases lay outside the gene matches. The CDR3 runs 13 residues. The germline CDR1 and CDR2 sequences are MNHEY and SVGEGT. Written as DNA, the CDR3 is TGTGCCAGCAGCTTACAGGGGATCTATGGCTACACCTTC. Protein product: CASSLQGIYGYTF.

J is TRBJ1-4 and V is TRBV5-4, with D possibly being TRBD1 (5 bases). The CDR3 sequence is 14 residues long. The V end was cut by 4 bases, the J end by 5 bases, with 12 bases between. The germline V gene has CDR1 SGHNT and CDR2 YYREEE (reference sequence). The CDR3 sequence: CASSPGTGNEKLFF. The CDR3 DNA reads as TGTGCCAGCAGCCCAGGGACGGGAAATGAAAAACTGTTTTTT.